This note documents a single T cell receptor beta chain sequence. Its cognate antigen has yet to be identified. Within one base of it there is no much larger clone, and no base qualities were kept. In the paper's terms, the time point label means: baseline before first vaccination. Vaccinee samples were obtained from the UK trials COV001 and COV002, which included a single-blind randomized controlled phase 2/3 trial of AZD1222 (ChAdOx1 nCoV-19) in healthy adults. Trial participant PBMC samples were collected at day 0 and day 28 after the second dose for TCRbeta chain sequencing. CDR1 MGHRA and CDR2 YSYEKL are derived from the germline V gene. The trim is 1 base for V and 0 bases for J, with a gap of 15 bases between the germline ends. Taken from cysteine to phenylalanine, the CDR3 has 17 residues. The read is trimmed to its CDR3 DNA, 51 bases read in frame from base 1. This entry comes from a study of T cell responses to AZD1222 COVID-19 vaccine (TCRdb year 2021). Regarding the complete study: AZD1222 recipients given second doses at about 4 weeks or at about 12 weeks were pooled, since spike-specific TCR depth and breadth were not found to differ between the two schedules. TCR sequencing was performed for approximately 240 trial participants, of whom about 200 were given two doses of AZD1222 and 26 were given two doses of MenACWY control vaccine. Trial participants were enrolled by age into subgroups of 18-55, 56-69 and 70-plus years, and around 150, 29 and 61 TCR-sequenced participants, respectively, were included in these subgroups.

Results the study describes overall, beyond this receptor: In the small 56-69-year group, the increase in depth fell short of significance, most likely because of low power. Nearly half of unique spike-specific TCRs reportedly recognized epitopes outside regions mutated in the B.1.351 and B.1.1.7 variants. The vaccine-associated CD4 TCRs covered the entire spike protein, and the dominant responses fell in regions 160-218 and 743-854. Conclusions about previously exposed vaccinees are limited because only six or seven AZD1222 recipients were SARS-CoV-2 seropositive at baseline. Spike-specific TCR breadth and depth rose significantly after two AZD1222 doses compared with day 0 and with MenACWY recipients. Participants were mostly white British and included more females than males, and it was suggested by the authors that clonal diversity may have been underestimated. Because no day 14 peak-response samples were available, repertoires were characterized only after the peak T cell response.

The CDR3 regions of human TCRbeta chains were subjected to immunosequencing. The authors processed their data as follows. Repertoire TCRs were matched against a reference library of SARS-CoV-2-specific TCRs generated with the MIRA antigen-specificity platform. Breadth meant the fraction of unique TCRs that were SARS-CoV-2-associated, whereas depth meant the fraction of total T cells that were SARS-CoV-2-associated. Using the MIRA data, each spike-specific TCR was mapped to the spike region that the TCR reacts to and placed in a CD4 or CD8 class. Log10-transformed breadth and depth values were compared by one-way ANOVA with Sidak's multiple comparisons tests. The immuneACCESS repertoire file appears here via TCRdb, limited to in-frame rearrangements. These files lack a portion of the clones; in checked studies, under half of the deficit traces to unresolved V genes, and the cause of the others is not known. The V and J calls and the clone size are those of that table, but D and trimming were determined from the DNA. The sample table contains 100,000 to 150,000 clones; only one count was recorded for 88% of them. The top ten clones comprise about 4.7% of the sample.

The sample consisted of peripheral blood, taken on day 0 of AZD1222 vaccination. The chain links TRBV4-1 with TRBJ1-1; a confident D gene designation cannot be given. The receptor's source is an adult in good health. Read as DNA, the sequence is TGCGCCAGCAGCCAAGCAAAGTACGGCCTCATGAACACTGAAGCTTTCTTT. The encoded protein is CASSQAKYGLMNTEAFF.